This TCR beta chain appears in the sequencing data of a study of shared clonotypes between healthy human individuals. The method was immunoSEQ multiplex PCR; TCRdb's version includes in-frame clones alone and lacks a portion of them. The data contain around 2,100,000 clones, about 95% of them singletons. Positively selected for CCR7, the CD45RO-negative cells used as naive CD8 cells excluded terminally differentiated effector memory CD45RA+ cells. Germline CDR1 reads SGHKS; CDR2 reads YYEKEE (reference sequence). CDR3 size: 11 residues. V dropped 5 bases and J dropped 5 bases, with 7 bases sitting between them.

The clonotype was recovered from a man between 18 and 29 years old in good health. The chain couples TRBV5-5 to TRBJ1-1, with D unclear. The sequenced material came from naive CD8+ T cells sorted from blood. The CDR3 is CASSWATEAFF. The CDR3 bases are TGTGCCAGCAGTTGGGCTACTGAAGCTTTCTTT.